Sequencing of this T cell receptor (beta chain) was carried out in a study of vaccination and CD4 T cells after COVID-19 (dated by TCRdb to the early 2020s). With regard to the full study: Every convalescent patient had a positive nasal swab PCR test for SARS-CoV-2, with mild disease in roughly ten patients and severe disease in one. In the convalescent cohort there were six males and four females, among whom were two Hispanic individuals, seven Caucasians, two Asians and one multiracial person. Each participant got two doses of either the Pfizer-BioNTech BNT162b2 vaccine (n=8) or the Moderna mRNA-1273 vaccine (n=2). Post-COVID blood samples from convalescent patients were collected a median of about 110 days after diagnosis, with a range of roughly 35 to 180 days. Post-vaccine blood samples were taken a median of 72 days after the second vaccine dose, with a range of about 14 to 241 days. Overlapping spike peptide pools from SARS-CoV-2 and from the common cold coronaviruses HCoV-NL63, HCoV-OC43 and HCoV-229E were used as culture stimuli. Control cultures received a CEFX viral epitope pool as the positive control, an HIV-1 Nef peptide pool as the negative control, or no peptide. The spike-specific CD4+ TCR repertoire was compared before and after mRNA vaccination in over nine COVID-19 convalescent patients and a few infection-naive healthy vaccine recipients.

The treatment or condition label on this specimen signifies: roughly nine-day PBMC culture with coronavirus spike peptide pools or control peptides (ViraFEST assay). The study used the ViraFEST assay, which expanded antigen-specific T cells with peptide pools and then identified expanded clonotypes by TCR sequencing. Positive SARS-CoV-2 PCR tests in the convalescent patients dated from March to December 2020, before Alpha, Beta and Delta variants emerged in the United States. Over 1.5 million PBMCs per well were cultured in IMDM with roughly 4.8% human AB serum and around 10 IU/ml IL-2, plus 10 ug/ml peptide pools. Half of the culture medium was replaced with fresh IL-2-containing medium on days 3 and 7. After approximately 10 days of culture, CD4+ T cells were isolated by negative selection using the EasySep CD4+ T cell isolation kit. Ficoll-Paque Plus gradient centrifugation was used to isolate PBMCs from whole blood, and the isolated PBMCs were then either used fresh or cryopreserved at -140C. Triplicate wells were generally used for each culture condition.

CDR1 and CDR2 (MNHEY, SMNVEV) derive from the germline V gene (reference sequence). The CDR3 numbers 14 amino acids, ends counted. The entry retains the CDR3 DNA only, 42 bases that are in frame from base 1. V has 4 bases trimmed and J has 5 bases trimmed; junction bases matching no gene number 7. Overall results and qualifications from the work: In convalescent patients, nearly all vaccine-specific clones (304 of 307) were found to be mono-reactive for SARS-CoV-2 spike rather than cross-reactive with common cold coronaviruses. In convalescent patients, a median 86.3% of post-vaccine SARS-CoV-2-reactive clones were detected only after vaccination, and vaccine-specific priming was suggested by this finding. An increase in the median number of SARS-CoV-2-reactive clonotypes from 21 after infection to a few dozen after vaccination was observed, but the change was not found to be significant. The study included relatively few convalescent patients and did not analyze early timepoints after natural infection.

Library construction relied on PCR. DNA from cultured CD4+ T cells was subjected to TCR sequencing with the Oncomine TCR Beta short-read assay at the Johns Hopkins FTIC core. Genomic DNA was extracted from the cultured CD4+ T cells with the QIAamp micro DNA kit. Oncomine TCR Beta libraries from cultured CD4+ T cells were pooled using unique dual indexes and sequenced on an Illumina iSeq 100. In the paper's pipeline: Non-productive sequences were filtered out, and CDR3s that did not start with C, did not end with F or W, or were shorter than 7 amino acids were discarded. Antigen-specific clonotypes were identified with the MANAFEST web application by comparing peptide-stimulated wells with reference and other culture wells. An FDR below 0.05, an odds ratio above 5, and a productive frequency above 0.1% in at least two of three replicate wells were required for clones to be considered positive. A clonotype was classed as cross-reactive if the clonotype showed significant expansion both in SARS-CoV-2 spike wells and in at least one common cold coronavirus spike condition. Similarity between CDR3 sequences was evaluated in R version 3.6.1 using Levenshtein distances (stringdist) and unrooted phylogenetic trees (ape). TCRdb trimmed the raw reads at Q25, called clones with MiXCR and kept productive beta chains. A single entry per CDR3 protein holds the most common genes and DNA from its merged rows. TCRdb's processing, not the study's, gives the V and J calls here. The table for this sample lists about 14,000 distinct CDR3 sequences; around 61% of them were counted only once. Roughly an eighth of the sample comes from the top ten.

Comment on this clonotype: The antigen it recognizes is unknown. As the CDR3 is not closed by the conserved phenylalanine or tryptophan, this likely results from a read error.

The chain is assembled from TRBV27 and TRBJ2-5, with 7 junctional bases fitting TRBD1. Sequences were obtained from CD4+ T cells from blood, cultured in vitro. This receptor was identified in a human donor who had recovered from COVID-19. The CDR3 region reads CASSWGRGSETQYS. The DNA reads TGTGCCAGCAGTTGGGGCAGGGGGTCGGAGACCCAGTACTCC.